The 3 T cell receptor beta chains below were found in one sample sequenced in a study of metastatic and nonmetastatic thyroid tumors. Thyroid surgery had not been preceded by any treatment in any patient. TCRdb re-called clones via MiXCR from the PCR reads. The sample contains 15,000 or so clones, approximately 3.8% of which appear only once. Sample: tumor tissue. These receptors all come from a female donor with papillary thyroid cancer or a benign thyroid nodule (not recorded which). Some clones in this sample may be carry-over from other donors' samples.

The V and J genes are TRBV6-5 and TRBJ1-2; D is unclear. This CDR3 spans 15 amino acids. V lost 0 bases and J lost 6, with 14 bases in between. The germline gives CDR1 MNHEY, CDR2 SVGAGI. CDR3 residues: CASSYSGYAVNGYTF. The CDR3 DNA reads TGTGCCAGCAGTTACTCTGGGTACGCGGTGAATGGCTACACCTTC.

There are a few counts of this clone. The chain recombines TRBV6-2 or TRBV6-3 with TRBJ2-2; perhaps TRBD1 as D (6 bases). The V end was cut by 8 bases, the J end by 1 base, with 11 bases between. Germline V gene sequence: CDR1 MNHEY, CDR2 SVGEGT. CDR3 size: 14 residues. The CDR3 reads CASGLTGNTGELFF. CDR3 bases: TGTGCCAGCGGATTGACAGGGAACACCGGGGAGCTGTTTTTT.

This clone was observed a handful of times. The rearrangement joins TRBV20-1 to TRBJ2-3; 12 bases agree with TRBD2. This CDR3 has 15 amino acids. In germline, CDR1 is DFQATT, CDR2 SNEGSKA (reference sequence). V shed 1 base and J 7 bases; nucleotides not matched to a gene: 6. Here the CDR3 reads CSARGLAGGQNTQYF. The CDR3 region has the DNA TGCAGTGCTAGAGGTCTAGCGGGGGGGCAAAATACGCAGTATTTT.